The rows below give T cell receptor beta chains drawn from one sample of a study of blood T cell repertoires in COVID-19. Profiled with immunoSEQ multiplex PCR; TCRdb holds only in-frame clones, not every one. Of 90,000 to 130,000 clones in the sample, around 90% were seen once. Sequenced material: peripheral blood. All receptors derive from a human donor in a cohort sampled during active COVID-19. The CDR3 runs from the conserved cysteine through the conserved F or W.

j_gene	v_gene	CDR3aa
TRBJ1-2	TRBV4-1	CASSQPMTFSYGYTF
TRBJ1-2	TRBV2	CASRPGQGNGYTF
TRBJ1-1	TRBV6-5	CASSYRGNTEAFF
TRBJ2-3	TRBV10-3	CAISDGTSGTSTDTQYF
TRBJ2-3	TRBV5-1	CASSSGGPGTDTQYF
TRBJ1-2	TRBV3-1/TRBV3-2	CASSQGTGVFYGYTF
TRBJ1-1	TRBV6-5	CASSQGNTEAFF
TRBJ1-3	TRBV12-5	CASGLDEGNTIYF
TRBJ1-1	TRBV18	CASSSGEPSPTSFNEAFF
TRBJ1-1	TRBV19	CASRLMTGGGNTEAFF
TRBJ2-2	TRBV6-5	CASSYRGRTGELFF
TRBJ1-5	TRBV6-4	CASRPHKQGPLGQPQHF
TRBJ1-4	TRBV14	CASSHRTGATNEKLFF
TRBJ2-1	TRBV19	CASSPTTSGRVGSYNEQFF
TRBJ1-2	TRBV28	CASSLEVLLVSDGYTF
TRBJ1-1	TRBV9	CASSVGTGGEAFF
TRBJ1-3	TRBV18	CASSPQGGTSSGNTIYF
TRBJ2-7	TRBV24-1	CATSTGAYEQYF
TRBJ2-5	TRBV5-6	CASSLNLPSGGETQYF
TRBJ2-7	TRBV11-2	CASSTGTGAYEQYF
TRBJ2-7	TRBV15	CATSPAERGYYEQYF
TRBJ1-6	TRBV5-6	CASSLWDRRYSPLHF
TRBJ2-3	TRBV27	CASSTGESWNTQYF
TRBJ1-5	TRBV19	CASSERPGQGNSNQPQHF
TRBJ1-1	TRBV27	CASSGQTNTEAFF
TRBJ1-1	TRBV2	CASSGWTDSEKGAFF
TRBJ2-2	TRBV28	CASSFGQMNTGELFF
TRBJ2-1	TRBV7-6	CASSLVFEGNEQFF
TRBJ2-2	TRBV12-3/TRBV12-4	CASRDSNTGELFF
TRBJ2-6	TRBV6-4	CASSESRGVANVLTF
TRBJ2-3	TRBV14	CASSPIDWPDTDTQYF
TRBJ2-7	TRBV7-3	CASSPAGLASDEQYF
TRBJ2-5	TRBV29-1	CSVGGKEETQYF
TRBJ1-2	TRBV6-2/TRBV6-3	CASSYPITGAQRTDYGYTF
TRBJ1-3	TRBV5-1	CASSPGTGDGNTIYF
TRBJ1-5	TRBV29-1	CSVVLDRAEQPQHF
TRBJ2-5	TRBV2	CASSESLETQYF
TRBJ1-5	TRBV30	CAWSAGLINQPQHF
TRBJ2-5	TRBV7-3	CASSFGTSGMETQYF
TRBJ2-7	TRBV5-1	CASTLTGGGEQYF
TRBJ1-2	TRBV6-5	CASKAGPRGYTF